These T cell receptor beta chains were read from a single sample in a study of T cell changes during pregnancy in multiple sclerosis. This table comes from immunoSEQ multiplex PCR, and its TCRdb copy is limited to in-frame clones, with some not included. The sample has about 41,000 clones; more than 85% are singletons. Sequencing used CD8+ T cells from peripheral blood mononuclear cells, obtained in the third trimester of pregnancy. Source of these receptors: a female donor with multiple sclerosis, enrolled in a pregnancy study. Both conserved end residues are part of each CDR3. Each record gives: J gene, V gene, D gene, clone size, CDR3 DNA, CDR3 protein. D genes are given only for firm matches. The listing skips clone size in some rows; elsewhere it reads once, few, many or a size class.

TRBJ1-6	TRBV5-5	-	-	TGTGCCAGCAGCTTGGCGGGGACCCTCCACTTT	CASSLAGTLHF
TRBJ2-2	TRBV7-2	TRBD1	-	TGTGCCAGCAGCTTAGGACAGGGAATTGGCACCGGGGAGCTGTTTTTT	CASSLGQGIGTGELFF
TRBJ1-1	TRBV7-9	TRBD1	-	TGTGCCAGCAGCCCAGACCGGGGACAGGGCTTCCCAGGGGCTTTCTTT	CASSPDRGQGFPGAFF
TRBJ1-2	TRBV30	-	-	TGTGCCTTCTGGACCCAGACGCAGGGCTATGGCTACACCTTC	CAFWTQTQGYGYTF
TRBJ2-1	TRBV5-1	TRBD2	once	TGCGCCAGCAGCTTCGGGGGGGGGAACAATGAGCAGTTCTTC	CASSFGGGNNEQFF
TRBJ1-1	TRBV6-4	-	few	TGTGCCAGCAGTTCAAACTCGGACAGCCACACTGAAGCTTTCTTT	CASSSNSDSHTEAFF
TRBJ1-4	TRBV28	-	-	TGTGCCACCACAGGCCTCTTCTATGAAAAACTGTTTTTT	CATTGLFYEKLFF
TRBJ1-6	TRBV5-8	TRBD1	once	TGTGCCAGCAGCGACGGAACTTTGACAGGGAGTAATTCACCCCTCCACTTT	CASSDGTLTGSNSPLHF
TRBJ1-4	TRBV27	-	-	TGTGCCAGCAGGCGGCAATTCATGCCGGAAAAACTGTTTTTT	CASRRQFMPEKLFF
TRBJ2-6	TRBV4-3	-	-	TGCGCCAGCAGCCAGGGGGAGACAGGCTCTGGGGCCAACGTCCTGACTTTC	CASSQGETGSGANVLTF
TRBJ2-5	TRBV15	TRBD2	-	TGTGCCACCAGCACGTCAAAGGGAACTAGCGGGAGCCCTATGGAGACCCAGTACTTC	CATSTSKGTSGSPMETQYF
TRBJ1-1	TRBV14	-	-	TGTGCCAGCAGCGACCCCGTCACAGTAGAAGCTTTCTTT	CASSDPVTVEAFF
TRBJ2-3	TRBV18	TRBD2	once	TGTGCCAGCGATCGGACTAGCGGGGAAATGGGAGATACGCAGTATTTT	CASDRTSGEMGDTQYF
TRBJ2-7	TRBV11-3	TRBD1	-	TGTGCCAGCAGCGCAGACGGGACAGGGGGTAGCTACGAGCAGTACTTC	CASSADGTGGSYEQYF
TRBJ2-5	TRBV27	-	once	TGTGCCAGCAGTTTATCCAGGGGGGTTTGGGAGACCCAGTACTTC	CASSLSRGVWETQYF
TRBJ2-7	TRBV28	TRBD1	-	TGTGCCAGCAGTTTCTCAGGGGGCAACGAGCAGTACTTC	CASSFSGGNEQYF
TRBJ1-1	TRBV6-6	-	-	TGTGCCAGCAGTTACCTATGGAGGGGTGAAGCTTTCTTT	CASSYLWRGEAFF
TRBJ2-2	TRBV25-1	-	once	TGTGCCAGCAGTGAATCGCACAGGGCGAACACCGGGGAGCTGTTTTTT	CASSESHRANTGELFF
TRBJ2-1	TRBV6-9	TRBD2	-	TGTGCCAGCAGGTCTAGCGGGCCACGGAATGAGCAGTTCTTC	CASRSSGPRNEQFF
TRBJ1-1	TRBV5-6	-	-	TGTGCCAGCAGCTGGGTATTCGGGAGTACTGAAGCTTTCTTT	CASSWVFGSTEAFF
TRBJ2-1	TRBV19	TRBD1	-	TGTGCCAGTAGTATAGCTCGAACAGGGGGCCGCGATGAGCAGTTCTTC	CASSIARTGGRDEQFF
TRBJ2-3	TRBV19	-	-	TGTGCCAGTAGTTCCCGTCGACTAGGAGTGGGCACAGATACGCAGTATTTT	CASSSRRLGVGTDTQYF
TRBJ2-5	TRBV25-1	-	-	TGTGCCAGCAGTGACTTCGCTCCCCAGGAGACCCAGTACTTC	CASSDFAPQETQYF
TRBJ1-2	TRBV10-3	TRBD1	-	TGTGCCATCAGTGAGTCGAAAAGGACAGGGGGCCAACGCGGCTACACCTTC	CAISESKRTGGQRGYTF
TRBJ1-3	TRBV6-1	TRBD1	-	TGTGCCAGCAGTGAGGGCCCAGGGGGCCTCTCTGGAAACACCATATATTTT	CASSEGPGGLSGNTIYF
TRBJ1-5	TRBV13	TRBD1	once	TGTGCCAGCAGCACAGGGACAGGGCATCAGCCCCAGCATTTT	CASSTGTGHQPQHF
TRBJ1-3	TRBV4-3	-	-	TGCGCCAGCAGCCAAGACTTGACAGCCCGTGGAAACACCATATATTTT	CASSQDLTARGNTIYF
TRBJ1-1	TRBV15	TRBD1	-	TGTGCCACCGGACAGGGGGCGAACACTGAAGCTTTCTTT	CATGQGANTEAFF
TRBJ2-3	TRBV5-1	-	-	TGCGCCAGCAGCCCGGCGGGGACAGATACGCAGTATTTT	CASSPAGTDTQYF
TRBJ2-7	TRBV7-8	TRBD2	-	TGTGCCAGCAGCTTAGGAGAGCGGGAGGGCGGCTACGAGCAGTACTTC	CASSLGEREGGYEQYF
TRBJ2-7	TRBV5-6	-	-	TGTGCCAGCAGCTCAGAGACAGTCTACGAGCAGTACTTC	CASSSETVYEQYF
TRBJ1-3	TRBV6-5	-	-	TGTGCCAGCAGCCCCAACACAGACTCTGGAAACACCATATATTTT	CASSPNTDSGNTIYF
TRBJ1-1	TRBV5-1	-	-	TGCGCCAGCAGTGAAGATGTACAGGGAACAATAACTGAAGCTTTCTTT	CASSEDVQGTITEAFF
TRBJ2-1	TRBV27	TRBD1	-	TGTGCCAGCAGTCAGGGGGCTTACAATGAGCAGTTCTTC	CASSQGAYNEQFF